This T cell receptor beta chain was sequenced during a study of early T cells in non-severe SARS-CoV-2 infection (dated by TCRdb to about 2021). For the wider study: Because TCR sequencing relied on bulk RNA taken from unsorted whole blood, pairing of alpha and beta chains was not possible.

In its sample, this clonotype was seen many times. Its antigen has not been determined. It has no much larger one-base neighbor in the sample; base qualities were not kept. Set within a cohort of healthcare workers in London, UK, this nested case-control study involved weekly PCR testing of nasopharyngeal swabs along with blood sampling. Healthcare workers were recruited between 23 and 31 March 2020, during the week of the UK lockdown, and were followed weekly for up to about 15 weeks. Library method: 5' RACE. Reads for this sample came from a NextSeq 500. Unique molecular identifiers were attached to individual cDNA molecules in the TCR library protocol so that sequencing error and PCR bias could be corrected. Sequencing covered both TCR alpha and beta chains, and within each sample the abundances of alpha and beta sequences were tightly co-correlated. Under the source paper's analysis protocol: Decombinator V4 was used to annotate TCR sequences for V gene, J gene and CDR3. Expanded TCRs were defined as changing significantly between any two time points under a Poisson model with p below 0.0001. TCR abundances were normalised to the total number of TCRs sequenced per sample and expressed as counts per million. TRAV1-2 paired with TRAJ12, TRAJ20 or TRAJ33 defined MAIT TCRs, while TRAV10 paired with TRAJ18 defined iNKT TCRs. A search of VDJdb, accessed on 1 November 2021, was run for TCRs annotated to CMV, EBV and SARS-CoV-2, with TCRs annotated for multiple antigens excluded. TCRdb ran its own pipeline on the public reads, namely fastp trimming at Q25 and MiXCR clone calling, and kept in-frame beta chains. Every distinct CDR3 protein forms one entry, paired with its most common genes and DNA. TCRdb assigned the V and J calls; the authors' analysis was not used. The sample includes tens of thousands of distinct CDR3 sequences, with roughly a tenth observed a single time. Of the sample, less than 10% falls within the top ten clones.

Based on the germline V gene, the CDR1 and CDR2 sequences are SGHRS and YFSETQ. The CDR3 numbers 17 residues from cysteine through phenylalanine. Left in the record is the CDR3 DNA by itself, 51 bases read in frame from the first base. A distance of 22 bases separates the germline ends of V and J, which lose 2 bases and 6 bases respectively. What the study reported, not specific to this receptor: VDJdb matching was skewed toward anti-spike CD8 responses and likely underestimated virus-specific expansions by missing private and CD4 specificities.

The starting material was whole blood, obtained at baseline. Recombination joined TRBV5-1 with TRBJ2-3; the D gene cannot be named for sure. The origin of this receptor is an adult who was a healthcare worker with PCR-confirmed SARS-CoV-2 infection or an uninfected control (not recorded which). The CDR3 here reads CASSFLTSLDLGDTQYF. The nucleotide sequence reads TGCGCCAGCAGCTTTTTAACGAGCCTCGACTTGGGCGATACGCAGTATTTT.